The 14 T cell receptor beta chains listed next were all sequenced from one sample in a study of shared clonotypes between healthy human individuals. Produced via immunoSEQ multiplex PCR; TCRdb's table is partial and in-frame only. The profile shows about 1.5 million clones, around 98% of them singletons. Sequenced input: naive CD4+ T cells sorted from blood. Documented subset: CD45RA+ positively selected. These receptors were obtained from a young man in good health.

The V and J genes are TRBV18 and TRBJ2-7, with 8 bases lining up with TRBD1. The germline V gene encodes CDR1 KGHSH and CDR2 LQKENI. The CDR3 is 14 residues long. With V trimmed by 2 bases and J by 5 bases, 5 bases remained unmatched. For the CDR3, the DNA is TGTGCCAGCTCACCAGTAGGACAGGGTGACGAGCAGTACTTC. Translating gives CASSPVGQGDEQYF.

V usage is TRBV5-4 and J usage is TRBJ2-7; D is tentatively TRBD1 or TRBD2 (5 bases each). The CDR3 spans 13 residues. Per germline, CDR1 SGHNT and CDR2 YYREEE (reference sequence). Between the trimmed V and J ends, which lost 4 bases and 2 bases, there was a span of 10 bases. This chain's CDR3 is CASSPRGAYEQYF. CDR3 nucleotide sequence: TGTGCCAGCAGCCCAAGGGGAGCCTACGAGCAGTACTTC.

As concerns this clone: Other nucleotide sequences in the sample specify the same CDR3. V gene TRBV28 combines with J gene TRBJ1-2; D is uncertain. The CDR3 spans 12 residues. The V gene's germline CDR1 is MDHEN and CDR2 SYDVKM. Trimming removed 5 bases at V and 4 bases at J, with 8 bases between. CDR3 DNA: TGTGCCAGCAGTCTGGCCCTCTATGGCTACACCTTC. It translates to CASSLALYGYTF.

This sequence joins TRBV11-2 and TRBJ2-7; TRBD2 matches at 11 bases. Germline V gene data show CDR1 as SGHAT and CDR2 as FQNNGV. V gave up 8 bases and J gave up 3 bases; unmatched junction bases: 6. The CDR3 is 14 amino acids. The CDR3 region has the DNA TGTGCCAGCGCCAGTAGCGGGAGGGGCTACGAGCAGTACTTC. Its translation: CASASSGRGYEQYF.

This rearrangement joins TRBV7-2 to TRBJ1-3; D is ambiguous. The CDR3 runs 14 residues. V lost 1 base to trimming and J lost 7 bases, with 11 bases between them. CDR1 is SGHTA and CDR2 is FQGNSA in the germline V gene. CDR3 in amino acids: CASSLVGRQNTIYF. CDR3 bases: TGTGCCAGCAGCTTAGTCGGACGGCAGAACACCATATATTTT.

The chain carries TRBV29-1 and TRBJ2-5, with 10 bases aligning to TRBD2. This CDR3 comprises 13 residues. Germline V gene lookup returns CDR1 SQVTM and CDR2 ANQGSEA. The V segment lost 4 bases and the J segment 3 bases; nucleotides outside the gene matches: 2. CDR3: CSVVGTSEETQYF. The DNA for the CDR3 is TGCAGCGTTGTAGGGACTAGCGAAGAGACCCAGTACTTC. Combining the CDR3 with reference TRBV29-1 and TRBJ2-5 gives the whole variable domain SAVISQKPSRDICQRGTSLTIQCQVDSQVTMMFWYRQQPGQSLTLIATANQGSEATYESGFVIDKFPISRPNLTFSTLTVSNMSPEDSSIYLCSVVGTSEETQYFGPGTRLLVL.

V is TRBV6-5 and J is TRBJ2-7; weak D call: TRBD2 (6 bases). The germline V gene encodes CDR1 MNHEY and CDR2 SVGAGI. The CDR3 loop spans 15 amino acids. The V end was cut by 2 bases, the J end by 4 bases, with 15 bases between. DNA of the CDR3: TGTGCCAGCAGTTACGCGCCGGGAGACTATTACGAGCAGTACTTC. This gives the protein CASSYAPGDYYEQYF.

This chain uses TRBV7-8 with TRBJ2-3; a possible D gene is TRBD2 (5 bases). Per germline, CDR1 SGHVS and CDR2 FQNEAQ. Trimming took 0 bases from V and 2 from J, leaving 18 bases between them. CDR3 length: 18 amino acids. This CDR3 is CASSLASEASFSTDTQYF. The CDR3 region has the DNA TGTGCCAGCAGCTTAGCTTCGGAGGCAAGCTTTTCCACAGATACGCAGTATTTT.

The chain combines TRBV5-4 with TRBJ2-1; 9 bases map to TRBD1. The CDR3 covers 14 residues. Germline CDR1 SGHNT, CDR2 YYREEE (reference sequence). Trimming cost V 5 bases and J 8 bases; bases outside gene matches: 8. The CDR3 coding sequence is TGTGCCAGCAGTCCCCGGGACAGGGACCATGAGCAGTTCTTC. It translates to CASSPRDRDHEQFF.

J is TRBJ2-7 and V is TRBV5-1, with 7 nucleotides matching TRBD2. This CDR3 comprises 16 residues. V lost 0 bases, J lost 5 bases, and 11 bases stayed unmatched. Germline V gene sequence: CDR1 SGHRS, CDR2 YFSETQ. CDR3 DNA: TGCGCCAGCAGCTTGGCCAGGGCGGGAGCCGTGGACGAGCAGTACTTC. It codes for CASSLARAGAVDEQYF.

The rearrangement links TRBV27 to TRBJ2-2, with D tentatively TRBD2 (5 bases). This CDR3 contains 17 residues. CDR1 and CDR2 (germline): MNHEY, SMNVEV (reference sequence). Between the trimmed V and J ends, which lost 1 base and 6 bases, there was a span of 18 bases. The CDR3 sequence: CASSLFSNFGRAGELFF. The CDR3 nucleotides are TGTGCCAGCAGTTTATTTTCAAACTTTGGGCGGGCCGGGGAGCTGTTTTTT.

The chain carries TRBV6-1 and TRBJ1-5; perhaps TRBD1 as D (5 bases). Trimming shortened V by 1 base and J by 7 bases, and 14 bases separated the two germline ends. The CDR3 sequence is 15 residues long. Germline V lookup: CDR1 MNHNS, CDR2 SASEGT. CDR3 nucleotide sequence: TGTGCCAGCAGTGAAGTTTTGGCAGGGCTCCAGCCCCAGCATTTT. Its protein is CASSEVLAGLQPQHF.

V is TRBV7-3 and J is TRBJ1-2; 10 nucleotides line up with TRBD1. V dropped 5 bases and J dropped 7; count of bases not matched to a gene: 7. CDR3 size: 14 residues. CDR1 and CDR2 (germline): SGHTA, FQGTGA. The CDR3 sequence is CASSPGQGWGGYTF. Written as DNA, the CDR3 is TGTGCCAGCAGCCCGGGACAGGGGTGGGGTGGCTACACCTTC. The full variable domain, rest sourced from reference TRBV7-3 and TRBJ1-2, is GAGVSQTPSNKVTEKGKYVELRCDPISGHTALYWYRQSLGQGPEFLIYFQGTGAADDSGLPNDRFFAVRPEGSVSTLKIQRTERGDSAVYLCASSPGQGWGGYTFGSGTRLTVV.

V usage is TRBV28 and J usage is TRBJ1-2; 9 bases fit TRBD1. After removal of 3 bases from V and 6 bases from J, the junction contained 2 bases not matched to a gene. Germline V gene lookup returns CDR1 MDHEN and CDR2 SYDVKM. The CDR3 covers 13 residues. CDR3 sequence (DNA): TGTGCCAGCAGTTTGAACAGGGGGCATGGCTACACCTTC. Residues: CASSLNRGHGYTF.